Each of the 3 T cell receptor beta chains below was sequenced from the same sample in a study of CD8 T cells in ankylosing spondylitis. TCRdb called the 5' RACE reads again in MiXCR, with one record for every CDR3 protein. Of 50,000 to 60,000 distinct CDR3 sequences in the sample, 7.4% were seen once. Material: blood, either unsorted or a sorted T cell fraction (not recorded which). These receptors originate from a female donor with ankylosing spondylitis or in good health (not recorded which).

This clonotype has a count of ten or more. The chain couples TRBV5-1 to TRBJ1-5, with TRBD1 as a possible D gene (6 bases). Germline loops: CDR1 SGHRS, CDR2 YFSETQ. The germline V and J ends were trimmed by 1 base and 1 base, with 9 bases remaining between them. CDR3 length: 15 residues. The CDR3 region has the DNA TGCGCCAGCAGCTTGTCAGGGGTCAGCAATCAGCCCCAGCATTTT. Translation: CASSLSGVSNQPQHF.

This clonotype has more than one count but fewer than ten. V and J are TRBV7-7 and TRBJ2-2; D assignment may be TRBD1 or TRBD2 (5 bases each). CDR1 and CDR2 (germline): SSHAT, FNYEAQ (reference sequence). V lost 4 bases and J 3 bases, leaving 9 bases between the germline ends. The CDR3 runs 14 residues. The CDR3 sequence: CASSSREYTGELFF. CDR3 nucleotide sequence: TGTGCCAGCAGCTCCAGGGAGTACACCGGGGAGCTGTTTTTT.

This clonotype showed up many times. The chain uses TRBV12-3 or TRBV12-4 and TRBJ2-5; D not certain. This CDR3 has 12 amino acids. Trimming took off 2 bases at V and 9 bases at J, with 10 bases between the two ends. The chain's CDR3 is CASSLSPMSQYF. CDR3 nucleotide sequence: TGTGCCAGCAGTTTATCTCCGATGTCCCAGTACTTC.